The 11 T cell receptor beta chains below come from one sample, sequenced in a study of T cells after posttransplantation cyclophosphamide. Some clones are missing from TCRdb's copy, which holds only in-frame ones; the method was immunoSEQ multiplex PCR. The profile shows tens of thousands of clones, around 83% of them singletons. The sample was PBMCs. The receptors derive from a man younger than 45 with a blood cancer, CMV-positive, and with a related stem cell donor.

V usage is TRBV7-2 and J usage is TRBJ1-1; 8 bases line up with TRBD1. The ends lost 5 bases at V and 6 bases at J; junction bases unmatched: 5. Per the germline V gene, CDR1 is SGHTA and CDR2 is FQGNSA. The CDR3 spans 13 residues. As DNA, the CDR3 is TGTGCCAGCAGCCTCACAGGGGGGGCTGAAGCTTTCTTT. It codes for CASSLTGGAEAFF. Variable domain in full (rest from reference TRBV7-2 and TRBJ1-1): GAGVSQSPSNKVTEKGKDVELRCDPISGHTALYWYRQSLGQGLEFLIYFQGNSAPDKSGLPSDRFSAERTGGSVSTLTIQRTQQEDSAVYLCASSLTGGAEAFFGQGTRLTVV.

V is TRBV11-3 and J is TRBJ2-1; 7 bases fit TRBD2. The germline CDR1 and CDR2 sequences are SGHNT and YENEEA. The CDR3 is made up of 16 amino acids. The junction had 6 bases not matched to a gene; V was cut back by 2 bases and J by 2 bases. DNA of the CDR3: TGTGCCAGCAGCTTACCAACTAGCGTAACCTACAATGAGCAGTTCTTC. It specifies CASSLPTSVTYNEQFF.

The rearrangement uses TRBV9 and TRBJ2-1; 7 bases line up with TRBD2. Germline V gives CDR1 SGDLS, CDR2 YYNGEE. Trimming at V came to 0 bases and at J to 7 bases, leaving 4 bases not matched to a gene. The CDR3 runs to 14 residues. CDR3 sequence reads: CASSVAGRANEQFF. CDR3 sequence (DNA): TGTGCCAGCAGCGTAGCGGGGAGGGCGAATGAGCAGTTCTTC.

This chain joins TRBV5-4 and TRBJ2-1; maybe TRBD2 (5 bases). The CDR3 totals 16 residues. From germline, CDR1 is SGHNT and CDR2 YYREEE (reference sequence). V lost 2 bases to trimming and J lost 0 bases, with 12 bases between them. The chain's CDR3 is CASSFGGGSSYNEQFF. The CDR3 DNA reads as TGTGCCAGCAGCTTTGGAGGCGGTAGCTCCTACAATGAGCAGTTCTTC.

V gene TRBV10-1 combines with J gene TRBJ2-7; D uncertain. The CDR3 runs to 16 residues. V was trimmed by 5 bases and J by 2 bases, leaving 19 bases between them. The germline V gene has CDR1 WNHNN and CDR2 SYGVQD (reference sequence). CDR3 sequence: CASSFLPQKPAYEQYF. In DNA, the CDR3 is TGCGCCAGCAGTTTTCTCCCACAGAAACCAGCCTACGAGCAGTACTTC.

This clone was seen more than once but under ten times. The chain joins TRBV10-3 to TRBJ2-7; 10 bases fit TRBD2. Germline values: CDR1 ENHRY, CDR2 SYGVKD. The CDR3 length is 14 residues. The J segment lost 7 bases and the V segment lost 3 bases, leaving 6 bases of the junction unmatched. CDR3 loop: CAISELAGLEEQYF. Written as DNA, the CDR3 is TGTGCCATCAGTGAACTAGCGGGACTCGAAGAGCAGTACTTC.

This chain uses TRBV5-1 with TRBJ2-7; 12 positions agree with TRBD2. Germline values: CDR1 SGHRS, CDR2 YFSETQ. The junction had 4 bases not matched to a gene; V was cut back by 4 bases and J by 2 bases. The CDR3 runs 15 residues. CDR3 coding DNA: TGCGCCAGCAGCCAGGGACTAGCGGGTACCTACGAGCAGTACTTC. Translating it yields CASSQGLAGTYEQYF.

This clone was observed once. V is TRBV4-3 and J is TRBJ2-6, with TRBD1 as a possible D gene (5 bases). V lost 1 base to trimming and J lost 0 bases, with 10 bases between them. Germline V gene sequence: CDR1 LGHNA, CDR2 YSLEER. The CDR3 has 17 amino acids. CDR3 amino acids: CASSQGTSSSGANVLTF. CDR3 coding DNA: TGCGCCAGCAGCCAAGGGACATCCAGCTCTGGGGCCAACGTCCTGACTTTC.

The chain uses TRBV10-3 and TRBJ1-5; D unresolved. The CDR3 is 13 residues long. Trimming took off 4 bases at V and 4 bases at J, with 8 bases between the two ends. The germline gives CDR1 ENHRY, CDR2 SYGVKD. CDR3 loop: CAISAGYNQPQHF. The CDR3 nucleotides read TGTGCCATCAGTGCCGGGTATAATCAGCCCCAGCATTTT.

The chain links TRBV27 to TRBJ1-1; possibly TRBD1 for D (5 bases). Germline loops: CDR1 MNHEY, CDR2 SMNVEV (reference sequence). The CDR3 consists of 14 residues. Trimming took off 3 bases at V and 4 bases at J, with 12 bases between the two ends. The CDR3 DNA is TGTGCCAGCAGTTTTCTGGGGGGAGGCACTGAAGCTTTCTTT. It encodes CASSFLGGGTEAFF.

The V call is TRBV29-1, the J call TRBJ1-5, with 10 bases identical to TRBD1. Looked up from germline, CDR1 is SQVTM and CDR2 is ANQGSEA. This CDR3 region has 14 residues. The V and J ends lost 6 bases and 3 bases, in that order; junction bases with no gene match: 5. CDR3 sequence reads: CSVGTGVANQPQHF. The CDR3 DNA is TGCAGCGTCGGGACAGGGGTGGCCAATCAGCCCCAGCATTTT.